One sample yielded the 31 T cell receptor beta chains listed below, sequenced in a study of blood T cell repertoires in COVID-19. The method was immunoSEQ multiplex PCR; TCRdb's version includes in-frame clones alone and lacks a portion of them. The sample lists approximately 240,000 clones; 82% were seen once. Sequencing input: peripheral blood. Source of these receptors: a woman of 80 years or more with active or convalescent COVID-19.

The V and J genes are TRBV10-1 and TRBJ2-2, with TRBD1 matching 8 bases. With V trimmed by 6 bases and J by 7 bases, 7 bases remained unmatched. This CDR3 has 14 amino acids. Germline CDR1 is WNHNN and CDR2 is SYGVQD (reference sequence). The chain's CDR3 is CASSSAGGLGELFF. The CDR3 nucleotides read TGCGCCAGCAGCAGCGCAGGGGGCCTCGGGGAGCTGTTTTTT.

In this sample, this clone turned up a few times. The chain is built from TRBV6-5 and TRBJ1-3, with D tentatively TRBD1 (6 bases). Looked up from germline, CDR1 is MNHEY and CDR2 is SVGAGI. The CDR3 extends over 16 amino acids. V was cut by 0 bases and J by 4 bases, with 13 bases left in between. This CDR3 is CASSYSADRRGNTIYF. CDR3 sequence (DNA): TGTGCCAGCAGTTACTCCGCCGACAGGCGGGGAAACACCATATATTTT.

As to this clone: An end of the junction differs from the germline gene, which may be a read error. This chain uses TRBV19 with TRBJ1-2, with 8 bases that match TRBD1. Germline lookup yields CDR1 LNHDA and CDR2 SQIVND (reference sequence). This CDR3 comprises 11 residues. The CDR3 is CASSIQGAHHF. The CDR3 nucleotides are TGTGCCAGTAGTATCCAGGGGGCACACCACTTC.

This chain joins TRBV2 and TRBJ2-1, with D tentatively TRBD1 (6 bases). The length of the CDR3 is 14 residues. Germline loops: CDR1 SNHLY, CDR2 FYNNEI. Trimming stripped 7 bases from V and 2 bases from J, with 12 bases between. The CDR3 spells CASNRAYAYNEQFF. CDR3 in DNA: TGTGCCAGCAACAGGGCATATGCCTACAATGAGCAGTTCTTC.

J is TRBJ1-2 and V is TRBV7-8; possibly TRBD1 for D (5 bases). The CDR3 consists of 17 residues. Germline V gives CDR1 SGHVS, CDR2 FQNEAQ. The V end lost 4 bases, the J end lost 3 bases, and 21 bases lay between the germline ends. The CDR3 coding sequence is TGTGCCAGCAGCTCGGGGGGAGGGGCAAGGTTAGACTATGGCTACACCTTC. Translation gives CASSSGGGARLDYGYTF.

This sequence joins TRBV25-1 and TRBJ1-6, with D tentatively TRBD1 (5 bases). Germline CDR1 reads MGHDK; CDR2 reads SYGVNS. The CDR3 loop spans 16 amino acids. Trimming left V 11 bases short and J 0 bases short, with 17 bases between. In nucleotides, the CDR3 is TGTGCCTCCCAGAGCGGGGGAGGCTCCTATAATTCACCCCTCCACTTT. Translation: CASQSGGGSYNSPLHF.

V usage is TRBV28 and J usage is TRBJ2-1; 8 bases map to TRBD2. Trimming took 7 bases from V and 4 from J; bases not matched to a gene: 9. The CDR3 length is 15 residues. Germline V gives CDR1 MDHEN, CDR2 SYDVKM. CDR3 sequence reads: CASIPGGAPYNEQFF. The DNA of the CDR3 is TGTGCCAGCATCCCCGGGGGGGCCCCTTACAATGAGCAGTTCTTC.

CDR3 DNA sequence: TGTGCCAGCAGCCCAAATTGGGGCAACTATGGCTACACCTTC. It is translated as CASSPNWGNYGYTF. V is TRBV7-2 and J is TRBJ1-2; maybe TRBD1 (5 bases). The germline V gene has CDR1 SGHTA and CDR2 FQGNSA. The CDR3 length is 14 residues. V was pared by 5 bases and J by 2 bases, with 12 bases between.

The chain uses TRBV11-1 and TRBJ1-1; D perhaps matches TRBD1 (6 bases). The CDR3 is 12 amino acids. Germline lookup yields CDR1 SGHAT and CDR2 FQDESV (reference sequence). The germline V and J ends were trimmed by 5 bases and 5 bases, with 9 bases remaining between them. CDR3 protein: CASSRDRTEAFF. CDR3 DNA sequence: TGTGCCAGCAGCCGAGACAGGACTGAAGCTTTCTTT.

The rearrangement joins TRBV5-1 to TRBJ2-7, with D possibly matching TRBD2 (5 bases). Germline V CDR1 and CDR2: SGHRS, YFSETQ. The CDR3 runs to 14 residues. V was cut by 1 base and J by 0 bases, with 8 bases left in between. CDR3 in DNA: TGCGCCAGCAGCTTGCCTAGCAGCTCCTACGAGCAGTACTTC. It specifies CASSLPSSSYEQYF.

The V call is TRBV5-6, the J call TRBJ1-2; D may be TRBD1 (5 bases). The V end was cut by 1 base, the J end by 8 bases, with 15 bases between. Germline V CDR1 and CDR2: SGHDT, YYEEEE. The CDR3 sequence is 14 residues long. The DNA for the CDR3 is TGTGCCAGCAGCTTGACCAGGACATTAAGAGGCTACACCTTC. Its translation: CASSLTRTLRGYTF.

The rearrangement uses TRBV5-1 and TRBJ1-5; D not certain. The CDR3 runs to 15 residues. V was cut by 0 bases and J by 8 bases, with 15 bases left in between. CDR1 and CDR2 from the germline V gene are SGHRS and YFSETQ. CDR3 loop: CASSLAGIPEEPQHF. The CDR3 DNA reads as TGCGCCAGCAGCTTGGCCGGGATCCCGGAGGAGCCCCAGCATTTT.

J is TRBJ2-7 and V is TRBV24-1; D uncertain. The germline V gene encodes CDR1 KGHDR and CDR2 SFDVKD. The CDR3 has 13 residues. The germline V and J ends were trimmed by 2 bases and 5 bases, with 9 bases remaining between them. CDR3 in amino acids: CATSDSAGNEQYF. CDR3 in DNA: TGTGCCACCAGTGATTCTGCAGGCAACGAGCAGTACTTC.

In DNA, the CDR3 is TGTGCCAGCAGTCCAGGGCGACGGAGTTCACCCTACGAGCAGTACTTC. As protein: CASSPGRRSSPYEQYF. V and J are TRBV6-2 or TRBV6-3 and TRBJ2-7; D possibly corresponds to TRBD1 (5 bases). Trimming stripped 5 bases from V and 2 bases from J, with 19 bases between. CDR3 length equals 16 residues. Germline V gene lookup returns CDR1 MNHEY and CDR2 SVGEGT.

This chain joins TRBV15 and TRBJ1-4; a possible D gene is TRBD1 (5 bases). In germline, CDR1 is LNHNV, CDR2 YYDKDF (reference sequence). The CDR3 is 15 residues long. V lost 2 bases and J lost 4, with 11 bases in between. The chain's CDR3 is CATSRRTGDNEKLFF. The CDR3 region has the DNA TGTGCCACCAGCAGACGCACAGGAGATAATGAAAAACTGTTTTTT.

The CDR3 DNA sequence: TGTGCCATCAGTCTGGAGGGGGCCACTGAAGCTTTCTTT. Protein sequence: CAISLEGATEAFF. V usage is TRBV10-3 and J usage is TRBJ1-1, with TRBD1 matching over 7 bases. The CDR3 sequence is 13 residues long. The V segment lost 5 bases and the J segment 4 bases; nucleotides outside the gene matches: 4. Germline V gene data show CDR1 as ENHRY and CDR2 as SYGVKD.

This sequence joins TRBV24-1 and TRBJ2-1, with 9 bases lining up with TRBD1. Germline V gene lookup returns CDR1 KGHDR and CDR2 SFDVKD. This CDR3 region has 15 residues. V was clipped by 6 bases and J by 4 bases; unmatched bases: 6. The CDR3 DNA reads as TGTGCCACCAGTACGGGACAGGGCATATACAATGAGCAGTTCTTC. This codes for CATSTGQGIYNEQFF.

The chain has TRBV5-6 and TRBJ2-1, with D possibly matching TRBD1 (5 bases). The CDR3 sequence is 14 residues long. Germline V CDR1 and CDR2: SGHDT, YYEEEE. Between the trimmed V and J ends, which lost 1 base and 1 base, there was a span of 6 bases. The CDR3 region has the DNA TGTGCCAGCAGCTTGCGACAGTCCTACAATGAGCAGTTCTTC. It translates to CASSLRQSYNEQFF. Combining the CDR3 with reference TRBV5-6 and TRBJ2-1 gives the whole variable domain DAGVTQSPTHLIKTRGQQVTLRCSPKSGHDTVSWYQQALGQGPQFIFQYYEEEERQRGNFPDRFSGHQFPNYSSELNVNALLLGDSALYLCASSLRQSYNEQFFGPGTRLTVL.

CDR3 bases: TGTGCCAGCAGCTCGGAGCATATACTGAACACTGAAGCTTTCTTT. This encodes CASSSEHILNTEAFF. The chain carries TRBV7-8 and TRBJ1-1; D is undetermined. In germline, CDR1 is SGHVS, CDR2 FQNEAQ. Trimming removed 4 bases at V and 0 bases at J, with 12 bases between. This CDR3 has 15 residues.

The chain couples TRBV3-1 (or the pseudogene TRBV3-2) to TRBJ2-2, with 10 bases fitting TRBD1. V shed 4 bases and J 7 bases; nucleotides not matched to a gene: 9. The CDR3 loop spans 16 amino acids. Germline CDR1 is LGHDT and CDR2 is YNNKEL (reference sequence). The CDR3 nucleotides are TGTGCCAGCAGCCTACAGCGGGACAGGGGAGGCGGGGAGCTGTTTTTT. Translated: CASSLQRDRGGGELFF.

The V gene is TRBV2, the J gene TRBJ1-1; perhaps TRBD1 as D (5 bases). Trimming stripped 2 bases from V and 5 bases from J, with 12 bases between. CDR3 length: 14 residues. Per the germline V gene, CDR1 is SNHLY and CDR2 is FYNNEI. DNA for the CDR3: TGTGCCAGCAGTGAATTTTATCGGGGGACTGAAGCTTTCTTT. Its translation is CASSEFYRGTEAFF.

The chain combines TRBV7-6 with TRBJ2-3; 8 nucleotides match TRBD2. The CDR3 runs 18 residues. The V gene end was trimmed by 4 bases and the J gene end by 0 bases; junction bases not matched to a gene: 12. From germline, CDR1 is SGHVS and CDR2 FNYEAQ. The CDR3 loop reads CASSSPPLGGRSTDTQYF. The CDR3 nucleotides read TGTGCCAGCAGCTCTCCCCCTTTGGGCGGGAGGAGCACAGATACGCAGTATTTT.

The V and J genes are TRBV27 and TRBJ2-3; no firm D call. Germline V gene lookup returns CDR1 MNHEY and CDR2 SMNVEV (reference sequence). The CDR3 totals 13 residues. With 5 bases removed from V and 4 bases from J, the gap between germline ends came to 10 bases. In DNA, the CDR3 is TGTGCCAGCAGTCACGGGTTAGCAGATACGCAGTATTTT. This sequence encodes CASSHGLADTQYF.

V gene TRBV27 combines with J gene TRBJ1-4, with D possibly TRBD1 on 5 matching bases. This CDR3 contains 14 residues. From germline, CDR1 is MNHEY and CDR2 SMNVEV (reference sequence). The ends were cut back, 3 bases at V and 3 bases at J, with 8 bases in the middle. The CDR3 DNA is TGTGCCAGCAGTTTTCAGGGCCCTAATGAAAAACTGTTTTTT. This translates into CASSFQGPNEKLFF.

The rearrangement joins TRBV5-1 to TRBJ2-7; 8 bases are a match to TRBD1. The germline gives CDR1 SGHRS, CDR2 YFSETQ. The ends lost 2 bases at V and 1 base at J; junction bases unmatched: 8. The CDR3 sequence is 16 residues long. The CDR3 region has the DNA TGCGCCAGCAGCTTTCCGGAGGACAGGGTTTCCTACGAGCAGTACTTC. Its translation is CASSFPEDRVSYEQYF.

In this sample, this clone turned up a few times. The chain recombines TRBV9 with TRBJ1-6, with D tentatively TRBD1 (6 bases). Looked up from germline, CDR1 is SGDLS and CDR2 is YYNGEE. Trimming took off 3 bases at V and 9 bases at J, with 10 bases between the two ends. The CDR3 is 13 amino acids. This chain's CDR3 is CASSAGQLSPLHF. DNA for the CDR3: TGTGCCAGCAGCGCAGGACAGCTTTCACCCCTCCACTTT.

The chain carries TRBV27 and TRBJ1-1; TRBD1 might be the D (6 bases). The CDR3 is 12 amino acids. Germline CDR1 reads MNHEY; CDR2 reads SMNVEV (reference sequence). V was shortened by 8 bases and J by 2 bases, with 9 bases between the two germline ends. The CDR3 loop reads CASWDINTEAFF. CDR3 bases: TGTGCCAGCTGGGACATAAACACTGAAGCTTTCTTT.

This clone was detected once. V and J are TRBV27 and TRBJ1-2, with D unresolved. CDR1 is MNHEY and CDR2 is SMNVEV in the germline V gene (reference sequence). The CDR3 runs to 14 residues. The V and J ends lost 2 bases and 1 base respectively, with 8 bases between them. CDR3 loop: CASSLSSVNYGYTF. In DNA form, the CDR3 reads TGTGCCAGCAGTTTAAGTTCAGTTAACTATGGCTACACCTTC.

This clone was detected only once. The rearrangement uses TRBV5-5 and TRBJ1-2, with a possible D match to TRBD1 (6 bases). Germline V lookup: CDR1 SGHKS, CDR2 YYEKEE (reference sequence). This CDR3 comprises 15 residues. V was cut by 4 bases and J by 3 bases, with 16 bases left in between. The CDR3, as DNA: TGTGCCAGCAGCCGGGGGGCGGGGTTGGACTATGGCTACACCTTC. Protein sequence: CASSRGAGLDYGYTF.

The chain joins TRBV5-1 to TRBJ2-7; 12 nucleotides match TRBD2. Germline CDR1 reads SGHRS; CDR2 reads YFSETQ. The CDR3 has 18 residues. The junction had 13 bases not matched to a gene; V was cut back by 3 bases and J by 3 bases. In DNA, the CDR3 is TGCGCCAGCAGCTCCAAAGGAGGGCTAGCGGGAGGGTACTACGAGCAGTACTTC. It is translated as CASSSKGGLAGGYYEQYF. The full variable domain, completed using reference TRBV5-1 and TRBJ2-7, is KAGVTQTPRYLIKTRGQQVTLSCSPISGHRSVSWYQQTPGQGLQFLFEYFSETQRNKGNFPGRFSGRQFSNSRSEMNVSTLELGDSALYLCASSSKGGLAGGYYEQYFGPGTRLTVT.

The rearrangement links TRBV2 to TRBJ2-7; D is unclear. Trimming stripped 10 bases from V and 0 bases from J, with 13 bases between. Germline-derived CDR1 and CDR2 are SNHLY and FYNNEI. The CDR3 runs 13 residues. The CDR3 nucleotides read TGTGCCATTCTCGACTCAAGCTCCTACGAGCAGTACTTC. Translating it yields CAILDSSSYEQYF.